This T cell receptor (beta chain) was identified during a study of blood T cell repertoires in COVID-19. For the study at large: T cells, B-cell-depleted T cells, or PBMCs provided the cDNA or gDNA that served as material.

CDR1 is SGHRS and CDR2 is YFSETQ in the germline V gene. Trimming shortened V by 6 bases and J by 4 bases, and 19 bases separated the two germline ends. CDR3 length: 15 residues. As handled by the study authors: Amplification of reference gene primers provided the estimated nucleated cell counts. Assay used: immunoSEQ multiplex PCR; TCRdb lists only in-frame clones, some missing. That table furnishes V, J and clone size, whereas the DNA furnished D and trimming. The data hold 100,000 to 150,000 clones, with roughly 77% observed a single time. The chain recombines TRBV5-1 with TRBJ2-5; maybe TRBD1 (6 bases). Sequenced material: peripheral blood. The clonotype was recovered from a man in his 60s with active or convalescent COVID-19. CDR3 nucleotide sequence: TGCGCCAGCACCCATGGGCAGGGGATGGGAGAGACCCAGTACTTC. Amino acids: CASTHGQGMGETQYF.